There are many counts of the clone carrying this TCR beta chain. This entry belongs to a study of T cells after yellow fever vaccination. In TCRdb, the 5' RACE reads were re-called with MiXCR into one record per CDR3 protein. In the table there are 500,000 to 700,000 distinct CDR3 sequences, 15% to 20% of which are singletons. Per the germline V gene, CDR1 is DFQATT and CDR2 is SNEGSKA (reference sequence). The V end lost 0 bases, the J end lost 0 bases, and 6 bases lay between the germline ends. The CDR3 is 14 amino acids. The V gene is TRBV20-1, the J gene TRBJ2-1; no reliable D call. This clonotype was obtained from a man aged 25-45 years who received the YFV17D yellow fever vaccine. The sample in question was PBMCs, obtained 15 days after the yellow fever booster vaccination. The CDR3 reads CSARDTNSYNEQFF. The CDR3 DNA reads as TGCAGTGCTAGAGATACTAACTCCTACAATGAGCAGTTCTTC.